The next 16 T cell receptor beta chains were all read from a single sample in a study of blood T cell repertoires in COVID-19. The repertoire was sequenced with immunoSEQ multiplex PCR; TCRdb's copy has only in-frame clones and lacks some. The sample lists tens of thousands of clones, 78% seen once, with 14% in the top ten. The sequenced sample consisted of peripheral blood. The receptor source for this set is a man aged 60-69 years with COVID-19, enrolled during active disease.

The rearrangement uses TRBV2 and TRBJ1-1, with a possible D match to TRBD1 (5 bases). Trimming shortened V by 6 bases and J by 3 bases, and 11 bases separated the two germline ends. Germline-derived CDR1 and CDR2 are SNHLY and FYNNEI. The CDR3 runs 13 residues. DNA of the CDR3: TGTGCCAGCAGGAACCAAGGGGACACTGAAGCTTTCTTT. It yields the protein CASRNQGDTEAFF.

The chain carries TRBV5-1 and TRBJ1-6; the D gene is possibly TRBD1 (6 bases). V dropped 3 bases and J dropped 5 bases, with 12 bases sitting between them. The CDR3 is 15 residues long. CDR1 SGHRS and CDR2 YFSETQ come from the germline V gene. The CDR3 DNA reads TGCGCCAGCAGCTCCAGGGGAGAAAATAATTCACCCCTCCACTTT. Amino acids: CASSSRGENNSPLHF. Full variable domain (missing parts from reference TRBV5-1 and TRBJ1-6): KAGVTQTPRYLIKTRGQQVTLSCSPISGHRSVSWYQQTPGQGLQFLFEYFSETQRNKGNFPGRFSGRQFSNSRSEMNVSTLELGDSALYLCASSSRGENNSPLHFGNGTRLTVT.

The gene calls are TRBV5-5 and TRBJ1-5; D is uncertain. Germline lookup yields CDR1 SGHKS and CDR2 YYEKEE (reference sequence). The CDR3 consists of 14 residues. The V and J ends lost 4 bases and 3 bases respectively, with 11 bases between them. The CDR3 region has the DNA TGTGCCAGCAGCCTGGACTTATCCAATCAGCCCCAGCATTTT. Residues: CASSLDLSNQPQHF.

The V gene is TRBV3-1 (or the pseudogene TRBV3-2), the J gene TRBJ2-2; TRBD1 aligns across 11 bases. The ends lost 3 bases at V and 5 bases at J; junction bases unmatched: 2. This CDR3 is built from 15 residues. Germline V gene lookup returns CDR1 LGHDT and CDR2 YNNKEL (reference sequence). The CDR3 DNA sequence: TGTGCCAGCAGCCACTGGGACAGGGGGACCGGGGAGCTGTTTTTT. Translation: CASSHWDRGTGELFF.

The chain couples TRBV30 to TRBJ2-7, with 8 positions matching TRBD1. The length of the CDR3 is 12 residues. V lost 6 bases, J lost 5 bases, and 6 bases stayed unmatched. Per the germline V gene, CDR1 is GTSNPN and CDR2 is SVGIG (reference sequence). The CDR3 DNA is TGTGCCTGCCGACAGGGGTACCACGAGCAGTACTTC. Its translation: CACRQGYHEQYF.

This clone has a handful of counts. The sample contains more than one DNA sequence encoding this CDR3. The chain links TRBV30 to TRBJ1-5; D unresolved. This CDR3 comprises 14 residues. Germline V gene data show CDR1 as GTSNPN and CDR2 as SVGIG (reference sequence). V was cut by 3 bases and J by 0 bases, with 9 bases left in between. CDR3 region: CAWRVANSNQPQHF. The CDR3 DNA follows: TGTGCCTGGAGAGTGGCAAATAGCAATCAGCCCCAGCATTTT.

This clone was observed a handful of times. The genes are TRBV10-1 and TRBJ2-1; TRBD2 might be the D (5 bases). The ends were cut back, 0 bases at V and 2 bases at J, with 11 bases in the middle. Germline values: CDR1 WNHNN, CDR2 SYGVQD (reference sequence). There are 16 residues in the CDR3. Here the CDR3 reads CASSESRLPTYNEQFF. Here the CDR3 DNA reads TGCGCCAGCAGTGAGTCGAGACTACCGACCTACAATGAGCAGTTCTTC.

The chain's CDR3 is CASSTSYYEQYF. The DNA of the CDR3 is TGTGCCAGCAGCACAAGTTACTACGAGCAGTACTTC. V is TRBV7-9 and J is TRBJ2-7; D uncertain. Trimming removed 5 bases from V and 3 bases from J, with 8 bases in between. The CDR3 sequence is 12 residues long. Germline assignment: CDR1 SEHNR and CDR2 FQNEAQ (reference sequence).

The V and J genes are TRBV11-3 and TRBJ2-3, with 10 bases matching TRBD1. CDR3 length: 14 amino acids. With 5 bases clipped from V and 10 bases from J, the junction kept 9 bases outside the gene matches. CDR1 and CDR2 from the germline V gene are SGHNT and YENEEA. The DNA for the CDR3 is TGTGCCAGCAGCGTAGGGACAGGGGAGGGTCCGCAGTATTTT. As protein: CASSVGTGEGPQYF. Supplemented by reference TRBV11-3 and TRBJ2-3, the full variable domain reads EAGVVQSPRYKIIEKKQPVAFWCNPISGHNTLYWYLQNLGQGPELLIRYENEEAVDDSQLPKDRFSAERLKGVDSTLKIQPAELGDSAVYLCASSVGTGEGPQYFGPGTRLTVL.

The chain carries TRBV25-1 and TRBJ1-1; D gene uncertain. V was trimmed by 1 base and J by 9 bases, leaving 12 bases between them. The CDR3 spans 13 residues. The germline V gene has CDR1 MGHDK and CDR2 SYGVNS. CDR3 region: CASSEFDGTQAFF. CDR3 in DNA: TGTGCCAGCAGTGAATTTGATGGTACTCAAGCTTTCTTT.

The sample holds one count of this clone. The chain employs TRBV19 and TRBJ2-5; D unclear. This CDR3 contains 12 residues. Trimming left V 5 bases short and J 3 bases short, with 7 bases between. From germline, CDR1 is LNHDA and CDR2 SQIVND (reference sequence). Written as DNA, the CDR3 is TGTGCCAGTAGTGGTGGAGAAGAGACCCAGTACTTC. This translates into CASSGGEETQYF.

This chain joins TRBV6-2 or TRBV6-3 and TRBJ1-5, with D perhaps matching TRBD1 (6 bases). The CDR3 consists of 14 residues. V lost 5 bases and J lost 7, with 15 bases in between. Germline V lookup: CDR1 MNHEY, CDR2 SVGEGT. CDR3 coding DNA: TGTGCCAGCAGTGAGGGGGGGTTTTACCAGCCCCAGCATTTT. As protein: CASSEGGFYQPQHF.

The chain has TRBV3-1 (or the pseudogene TRBV3-2) and TRBJ2-2; no definite D call. The CDR3 covers 14 residues. Germline CDR1 and CDR2: LGHDT and YNNKEL (reference sequence). V was shortened by 4 bases and J by 6 bases, with 12 bases between the two germline ends. The chain's CDR3 is CASSPPGGSGELFF. Here the CDR3 DNA reads TGTGCCAGCAGCCCCCCCGGTGGTTCCGGGGAGCTGTTTTTT.

This clone occurred a few times. The chain combines TRBV12-3 or TRBV12-4 with TRBJ1-5, with D hard to call. The germline V and J ends were trimmed by 5 bases and 5 bases, with 7 bases remaining between them. This CDR3 contains 12 residues. The CDR3 loop is CASSQQHQPQHF. CDR3 sequence (DNA): TGTGCCAGCAGTCAACAGCATCAGCCCCAGCATTTT.

CDR3 nucleotides: TGCGCCAGCAAAGAGTATTTGAACACTGAAGCTTTCTTT. Its translation is CASKEYLNTEAFF. V and J are TRBV5-1 and TRBJ1-1; unclear D gene. The CDR3 loop spans 13 amino acids. Germline V gene lookup returns CDR1 SGHRS and CDR2 YFSETQ. V gave up 6 bases and J gave up 0 bases, with 9 bases separating them. Full variable domain (remainder filled in from reference TRBV5-1 and TRBJ1-1): KAGVTQTPRYLIKTRGQQVTLSCSPISGHRSVSWYQQTPGQGLQFLFEYFSETQRNKGNFPGRFSGRQFSNSRSEMNVSTLELGDSALYLCASKEYLNTEAFFGQGTRLTVV.

The V gene is TRBV5-4, the J gene TRBJ1-1; maybe TRBD1 (6 bases). V shed 0 bases and J shed 6 bases, with 15 bases lying between them. In germline, CDR1 is SGHNT, CDR2 YYREEE (reference sequence). CDR3 length: 15 amino acids. CDR3 sequence reads: CASSLASGVSAEAFF. CDR3 coding DNA: TGTGCCAGCAGCTTGGCCTCAGGGGTATCGGCTGAAGCTTTCTTT.